Listed below are T cell receptor beta chains from one sample, sequenced in a study of blood T cell repertoires in COVID-19. Clones were sequenced by immunoSEQ multiplex PCR, and TCRdb holds only the in-frame ones, with some missing. The data hold about 220,000 clones, with approximately 82% observed a single time. Input material: peripheral blood. These receptors were collected from a woman aged 80 or over with acute or convalescent COVID-19. Both conserved end residues are part of each CDR3. The order of the fields is V gene, D gene, clone size, CDR3 length, J gene, CDR3 DNA, CDR3 protein. D genes are given only for firm matches. Size tells how often a clone was seen (once, few, many) or the class of an expanded clone, and some rows leave it out.

v_call: TRBV7-2; d_call: -; clone_size: -; cdr3_length: 15; j_call: TRBJ1-1; cdr3_nt: TGTGCCAGCAGCTTAAGCGCAGTAGAGAACACTGAAGCTTTCTTT; cdr3_aa: CASSLSAVENTEAFF
v_call: TRBV7-6; d_call: -; clone_size: -; cdr3_length: 17; j_call: TRBJ2-2; cdr3_nt: TGTGCCAGCAGCTTAGCGGGAGGACCGCAGAACACCGGGGAGCTGTTTTTT; cdr3_aa: CASSLAGGPQNTGELFF
v_call: TRBV5-1; d_call: -; clone_size: once; cdr3_length: 12; j_call: TRBJ1-3; cdr3_nt: TGCGCCAGCAGCCCGGGGGGGAACACCATATATTTT; cdr3_aa: CASSPGGNTIYF
v_call: TRBV4-2; d_call: TRBD1; clone_size: -; cdr3_length: 15; j_call: TRBJ1-4; cdr3_nt: TGTGCCAGCAGCCAATTCCCACAGGGGAATGAAAAACTGTTTTTT; cdr3_aa: CASSQFPQGNEKLFF
v_call: TRBV30; d_call: TRBD1; clone_size: -; cdr3_length: 13; j_call: TRBJ1-4; cdr3_nt: TGTGCCTGGAGCGGGACAGGGAATGAAAAACTGTTTTTT; cdr3_aa: CAWSGTGNEKLFF
v_call: TRBV18; d_call: -; clone_size: few; cdr3_length: 14; j_call: TRBJ1-1; cdr3_nt: TGTGCCAGCTCAGCAGACGGGAGGAACACTGAAGCTTTCTTT; cdr3_aa: CASSADGRNTEAFF
v_call: TRBV11-3; d_call: -; clone_size: -; cdr3_length: 11; j_call: TRBJ1-1; cdr3_nt: TGTGCCAGCAGCTCGAGGAATGAAGCTTTCTTT; cdr3_aa: CASSSRNEAFF
v_call: TRBV11-3; d_call: -; clone_size: few; cdr3_length: 12; j_call: TRBJ1-1; cdr3_nt: TGTGCCAGCAGCTCTCAGGGAACTGAAGCTTTCTTT; cdr3_aa: CASSSQGTEAFF
v_call: TRBV30; d_call: TRBD2; clone_size: -; cdr3_length: 13; j_call: TRBJ2-3; cdr3_nt: TGTGCCTGGGGGGACTATTACACAGATACGCAGTATTTT; cdr3_aa: CAWGDYYTDTQYF
v_call: TRBV5-1; d_call: TRBD2; clone_size: -; cdr3_length: 18; j_call: TRBJ2-1; cdr3_nt: TGCGCCAGCAGCTTGGCTCTAGCGGGGGATGCCTCCTACAATGAGCAGTTCTTC; cdr3_aa: CASSLALAGDASYNEQFF
v_call: TRBV24-1; d_call: TRBD1; clone_size: -; cdr3_length: 15; j_call: TRBJ1-3; cdr3_nt: TGTGCCACCAGTGATTCCGGACAGGGGCAGGACACCATATATTTT; cdr3_aa: CATSDSGQGQDTIYF
v_call: TRBV11-2; d_call: -; clone_size: -; cdr3_length: 14; j_call: TRBJ2-7; cdr3_nt: TGTGCCAGCAGCCTATCACAGGTCTCCTACGAGCAGTACTTC; cdr3_aa: CASSLSQVSYEQYF
v_call: TRBV5-6; d_call: -; clone_size: -; cdr3_length: 12; j_call: TRBJ1-1; cdr3_nt: TGTGCCAGCAGCTTGTCCAGAGGGCACGCTTTCTTT; cdr3_aa: CASSLSRGHAFF
v_call: TRBV4-1; d_call: -; clone_size: few; cdr3_length: 15; j_call: TRBJ1-1; cdr3_nt: TGCGCCAGCAGCCAAGGGGTTTTTAAATCGGTCAGGGCTTTCTTT; cdr3_aa: CASSQGVFKSVRAFF
v_call: TRBV4-2; d_call: TRBD1; clone_size: -; cdr3_length: 14; j_call: TRBJ1-2; cdr3_nt: TGTGCCAGCAGCCAAGATAGGAGGGGGCTGAGCTACACCTTC; cdr3_aa: CASSQDRRGLSYTF
v_call: TRBV13; d_call: -; clone_size: -; cdr3_length: 17; j_call: TRBJ2-2; cdr3_nt: TGTGCCAGCAGCTTAAGGGGGAGCGGGACGAACACCGGGGAGCTGTTTTTT; cdr3_aa: CASSLRGSGTNTGELFF
v_call: TRBV7-9; d_call: -; clone_size: -; cdr3_length: 14; j_call: TRBJ2-1; cdr3_nt: TGTGCCAGCAGCTTAACGGACATCTACAATGAGCAGTTCTTC; cdr3_aa: CASSLTDIYNEQFF
v_call: TRBV7-2; d_call: -; clone_size: -; cdr3_length: 15; j_call: TRBJ1-3; cdr3_nt: TGTGCCAGCACCGTGACAGGTGTCTCTGGAAACACCATATATTTT; cdr3_aa: CASTVTGVSGNTIYF
v_call: TRBV3-1/TRBV3-2; d_call: -; clone_size: -; cdr3_length: 14; j_call: TRBJ1-5; cdr3_nt: TGTGCCAGCAGCCAAACTTATAGCAATCAGCCCCAGCATTTT; cdr3_aa: CASSQTYSNQPQHF
v_call: TRBV6-4; d_call: -; clone_size: few; cdr3_length: 15; j_call: TRBJ1-1; cdr3_nt: TGTGCCACCCGGGGGAAGGCGGGCACGGGCACTGAAGCTTTCTTT; cdr3_aa: CATRGKAGTGTEAFF
v_call: TRBV28; d_call: -; clone_size: few; cdr3_length: 10; j_call: TRBJ1-2; cdr3_nt: TGTGCCAGCAGGCGACTACGCTACACCTTC; cdr3_aa: CASRRLRYTF
v_call: TRBV5-1; d_call: TRBD1; clone_size: -; cdr3_length: 15; j_call: TRBJ1-4; cdr3_nt: TGCGCCAGCAGCCTCCAGACAGGGGCGGATGAAAAACTGTTTTTT; cdr3_aa: CASSLQTGADEKLFF
v_call: TRBV19; d_call: -; clone_size: once; cdr3_length: 13; j_call: TRBJ1-6; cdr3_nt: TGTGCCAGTAGTGCTCTAGGCGGTTCACCCCTCCACTTT; cdr3_aa: CASSALGGSPLHF
v_call: TRBV28; d_call: TRBD1; clone_size: -; cdr3_length: 14; j_call: TRBJ2-5; cdr3_nt: TGTGCCAGCAAAGGACAGGGGGGCCAAGAGACCCAGTACTTC; cdr3_aa: CASKGQGGQETQYF
v_call: TRBV19; d_call: TRBD1; clone_size: -; cdr3_length: 14; j_call: TRBJ1-1; cdr3_nt: TGTGCCAGTAGTAACGGACAGGGAGTCACTGAAGCTTTCTTT; cdr3_aa: CASSNGQGVTEAFF
v_call: TRBV7-2; d_call: -; clone_size: few; cdr3_length: 14; j_call: TRBJ2-5; cdr3_nt: TGTGCCAGCAGCATTTTCGGGGGACAAGAGACCCAGTACTTC; cdr3_aa: CASSIFGGQETQYF
v_call: TRBV20-1; d_call: TRBD2; clone_size: few; cdr3_length: 16; j_call: TRBJ2-3; cdr3_nt: TGCAGTGCTAGTTCGAATAGCGGGGGGCCGGGGGATACGCAGTATTTT; cdr3_aa: CSASSNSGGPGDTQYF
v_call: TRBV3-1/TRBV3-2; d_call: -; clone_size: -; cdr3_length: 16; j_call: TRBJ2-3; cdr3_nt: TGTGCCAGCAGCCAAGGTCGAACAGGAGGCACAGATACGCAGTATTTT; cdr3_aa: CASSQGRTGGTDTQYF
v_call: TRBV7-9; d_call: TRBD2; clone_size: -; cdr3_length: 12; j_call: TRBJ2-1; cdr3_nt: TGTGCCAGCAGCCTGACTAGCTCGTTGAAGTTCTTC; cdr3_aa: CASSLTSSLKFF
v_call: TRBV28; d_call: TRBD1; clone_size: few; cdr3_length: 17; j_call: TRBJ1-5; cdr3_nt: TGTGCCAGCAGAACAAGGGGGCGCGCCTATAGCAATCAGCCCCAGCATTTT; cdr3_aa: CASRTRGRAYSNQPQHF
v_call: TRBV2; d_call: -; clone_size: -; cdr3_length: 14; j_call: TRBJ1-1; cdr3_nt: TGTGCCAGCAGTGAAATAGGGAGGGACTCGGGAGCTTTCTTT; cdr3_aa: CASSEIGRDSGAFF
v_call: TRBV7-9; d_call: TRBD1; clone_size: -; cdr3_length: 12; j_call: TRBJ2-7; cdr3_nt: TGTGCCAGCAGCCCGGGACAGGGCGAGCAGTACTTC; cdr3_aa: CASSPGQGEQYF
v_call: TRBV10-3; d_call: TRBD1; clone_size: -; cdr3_length: 14; j_call: TRBJ1-2; cdr3_nt: TGTGCCTCGGGGGACAGGGGCCCCAGGGGGGGCTACACCTTC; cdr3_aa: CASGDRGPRGGYTF
v_call: TRBV28; d_call: -; clone_size: -; cdr3_length: 12; j_call: TRBJ1-1; cdr3_nt: TGTGCCAGCAGTTCCTTTCCACAACAAGCTTTCTTT; cdr3_aa: CASSSFPQQAFF
v_call: TRBV30; d_call: -; clone_size: -; cdr3_length: 12; j_call: TRBJ2-7; cdr3_nt: TGTGCCTGGAGCGGGGAGGTCTACGAGCAGTACTTC; cdr3_aa: CAWSGEVYEQYF
v_call: TRBV7-2; d_call: -; clone_size: -; cdr3_length: 16; j_call: TRBJ1-6; cdr3_nt: TGTGCCAGCAGCCGGGACACTAGCTCCTATAATTCACCCCTCCACTTT; cdr3_aa: CASSRDTSSYNSPLHF
v_call: TRBV13; d_call: -; clone_size: -; cdr3_length: 15; j_call: TRBJ2-1; cdr3_nt: TGTGCCAGCAGCTTACTTTGGAGCAGCCTCAATGAGCAGTTCTTC; cdr3_aa: CASSLLWSSLNEQFF
v_call: TRBV29-1; d_call: -; clone_size: -; cdr3_length: 13; j_call: TRBJ1-1; cdr3_nt: TGCAGCGTTGTACGACAGCTGAACACTGAAGCTTTCTTT; cdr3_aa: CSVVRQLNTEAFF
v_call: TRBV11-2; d_call: -; clone_size: -; cdr3_length: 12; j_call: TRBJ2-2; cdr3_nt: TGTGCCAGCAGCCCTCGCGGTGGGGAGCTGTTTTTT; cdr3_aa: CASSPRGGELFF
v_call: TRBV10-3; d_call: TRBD2; clone_size: -; cdr3_length: 15; j_call: TRBJ2-5; cdr3_nt: TGTGCCATCCTAGCCGACGGGGGGGCTCAAGAGACCCAGTACTTC; cdr3_aa: CAILADGGAQETQYF
v_call: TRBV3-1/TRBV3-2; d_call: -; clone_size: -; cdr3_length: 15; j_call: TRBJ2-2; cdr3_nt: TGTGCCAGCAGCCCCATGCAGGGTAACACCGGGGAGCTGTTTTTT; cdr3_aa: CASSPMQGNTGELFF
v_call: TRBV6-5; d_call: -; clone_size: few; cdr3_length: 14; j_call: TRBJ1-6; cdr3_nt: TGTGCCAGCAGTCGGGAGGGATACAATTCACCCCTCCACTTT; cdr3_aa: CASSREGYNSPLHF
v_call: TRBV2; d_call: TRBD1; clone_size: -; cdr3_length: 15; j_call: TRBJ2-2; cdr3_nt: TGTGCCAGCAGTCCCCAGGGGGCGCCGACCGGGGAGCTGTTTTTT; cdr3_aa: CASSPQGAPTGELFF
v_call: TRBV12-3/TRBV12-4; d_call: -; clone_size: -; cdr3_length: 12; j_call: TRBJ1-2; cdr3_nt: TGTGCCAGCACCCTCAACCGGGGGAGAGTTACCTTC; cdr3_aa: CASTLNRGRVTF
v_call: TRBV5-1; d_call: -; clone_size: -; cdr3_length: 16; j_call: TRBJ1-2; cdr3_nt: TGCGCCAGCAGCTTGCAACCGGGACTGAAAAACTATGGCTACACCTTC; cdr3_aa: CASSLQPGLKNYGYTF
v_call: TRBV5-1; d_call: TRBD1; clone_size: -; cdr3_length: 16; j_call: TRBJ2-2; cdr3_nt: TGCGCCAGCAGCTTTGGTGGGACAGCGAACACCGGGGAGCTGTTTTTT; cdr3_aa: CASSFGGTANTGELFF
v_call: TRBV5-1; d_call: -; clone_size: few; cdr3_length: 17; j_call: TRBJ1-1; cdr3_nt: TGCGCCAGCAGCCTGTCTACCAGAGGTGGTGGGAACACTGAAGCTTTCTTT; cdr3_aa: CASSLSTRGGGNTEAFF